This TCR beta chain was sequenced during a study of early stage breast cancer tumors. In the study overall: Each sample averaged approximately 9.6-fold read coverage.

Measured with immunoSEQ multiplex PCR; TCRdb has only the in-frame clones, and not every one. The sample consists of some 30,000 clones, approximately 84% of them appearing once. The study's findings and limits: Commonly generated sequences made up most enriched TCRB sequences shared between patients. Compared with adjacent normal breast, tumors showed around 2.5-fold denser, more clonal T cells.

CDR3 size: 14 residues. With regard to this clone: Its antigen is currently unknown.

The sequence came from a person between 50 and 60 years old with breast cancer. J is TRBJ1-5 and V is TRBV7-5. TRBV7-5 is listed as a pseudogene. Sequenced sample: blood. CDR3: CVRSLVVWGQPQHF. In DNA form, the CDR3 reads TGTGTCAGAAGCTTAGTGGTATGGGGTCAGCCCCAGCATTTT.